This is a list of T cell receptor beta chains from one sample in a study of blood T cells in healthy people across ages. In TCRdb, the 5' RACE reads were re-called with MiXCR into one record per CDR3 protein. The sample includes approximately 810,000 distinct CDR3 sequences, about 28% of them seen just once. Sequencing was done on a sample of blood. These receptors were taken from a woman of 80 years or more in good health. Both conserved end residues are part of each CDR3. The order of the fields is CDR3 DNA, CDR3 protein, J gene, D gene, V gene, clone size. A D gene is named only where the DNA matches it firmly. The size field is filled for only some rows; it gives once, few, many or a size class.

TGCAGTGCTAGAGAGGGGCAGGGGAGCTACGAGCAGTACTTC,CSAREGQGSYEQYF,TRBJ2-7,.,TRBV20-1,many
TGTGCCAGCAGTTTATCTCCAGGATCCTACGAGCAGTACTTC,CASSLSPGSYEQYF,TRBJ2-7,.,TRBV28,.
TGTGCCAGCTCACCACCAGCGGGGGGGCGTTTCCAAGAGACCCAGTACTTC,CASSPPAGGRFQETQYF,TRBJ2-5,TRBD2,TRBV18,many
TGTGCCAGTAGTCCGACAGGGGCGACTCAGCCCCAGCATTTT,CASSPTGATQPQHF,TRBJ1-5,TRBD1,TRBV19,.
TGTGCCAGCAGACCTCCGGGGGCAGATACGCAGTATTTT,CASRPPGADTQYF,TRBJ2-3,.,TRBV6-5,.
TGTGCCAGCAGCTTAGCCCCCGTGGCGGTCTCTGGAAACACCATATATTTT,CASSLAPVAVSGNTIYF,TRBJ1-3,.,TRBV7-2,few
TGTGCCAGCAGCTTACACCTAGACAGGGTTGAGACCCAGTACTTC,CASSLHLDRVETQYF,TRBJ2-5,TRBD1,TRBV7-2,many
TGTGCCAGCAGCCAAAGAATCCAGCAGTTCTTC,CASSQRIQQFF,TRBJ2-1,.,TRBV3-1,many
TGTGCCAGCAGCCCCAGTTTTGAACAAGTCTATGGCTACACCTTC,CASSPSFEQVYGYTF,TRBJ1-2,.,TRBV7-8,.
TGTGCCACCAGTGATGGACAGGCTCATGAAAAACTGTTTTTT,CATSDGQAHEKLFF,TRBJ1-4,TRBD1,TRBV24-1,few
TGTGCCAGCAGTTACGCAGATTTGTACACTGAAGCTTTCTTT,CASSYADLYTEAFF,TRBJ1-1,.,TRBV6-2/TRBV6-3,.
TGTGCCAGCAGTTTAGGGCAGAACCGCTATGGCTACACCTTC,CASSLGQNRYGYTF,TRBJ1-2,.,TRBV28,.
TGCAGCCCAAAGGTCGGCAGGGTAGAGACCCAGTACTTC,CSPKVGRVETQYF,TRBJ2-5,.,TRBV20-1,many
TGTGCCAGCAGTGGACAGAATTACAATGAGCAGTTCTTC,CASSGQNYNEQFF,TRBJ2-1,.,TRBV27,.
TGTGCCTCCGGGTGGGGTGAGACCCAGTACTTC,CASGWGETQYF,TRBJ2-5,.,TRBV6-5,few
TGTGCCAGCAGCCAAGATGCCTACGAGCAGTACTTC,CASSQDAYEQYF,TRBJ2-7,.,TRBV4-2,many
TGTGCCAGCAGCTTACTTAGCGGGAGGAATGAGCAGTTCTTC,CASSLLSGRNEQFF,TRBJ2-1,TRBD2,TRBV7-9,.
TGTGCCAGCGGGCAGGGTTCCGGGGAGCTGTTTTTT,CASGQGSGELFF,TRBJ2-2,.,TRBV25-1,.
TGTGCCAGCAGCCCAGGAGAGACTCTTTACACCGGGGAGCTGTTTTTT,CASSPGETLYTGELFF,TRBJ2-2,.,TRBV9,few
TGCAGTGCTAGGGCCGGTGGGGGAGGTGACGAAAAACTGTTTTTT,CSARAGGGGDEKLFF,TRBJ1-4,.,TRBV20-1,few
TGTGCCAGCTCACGACAGGGTATCCACGAGCAGTACTTC,CASSRQGIHEQYF,TRBJ2-7,TRBD1,TRBV18,.
TGCAGCGCTGGACTAACAGCTAATGAGCAGTACTTC,CSAGLTANEQYF,TRBJ2-7,.,TRBV20-1,.
TGTGCCAGCTCACCTCGGACTAGCGGGGGGACGTACCAAGAGACCCAGTACTTC,CASSPRTSGGTYQETQYF,TRBJ2-5,TRBD2,TRBV18,many
TGTGCCAGCAGCCAACTAGCGGGAGCCTACAATGAGCAGTTCTTC,CASSQLAGAYNEQFF,TRBJ2-1,TRBD2,TRBV14,many
TGTGCCAGCAGTGAAAGCGGGAGGGTGGCCGGGGAGCTGTTTTTT,CASSESGRVAGELFF,TRBJ2-2,TRBD2,TRBV12-3/TRBV12-4,.
TGCAGTGCTCGACAGCCTCCCTATGGCTACACCTTC,CSARQPPYGYTF,TRBJ1-2,.,TRBV20-1,many
TGTGCCAGCAGCCTGAGGTCTAGCGGGGGGGCAACGGATACGCAGTATTTT,CASSLRSSGGATDTQYF,TRBJ2-3,TRBD2,TRBV7-2,many
TGTGCCAGCACAAAACAGGGGAGCAATCAGCCCCAGCATTTT,CASTKQGSNQPQHF,TRBJ1-5,TRBD1,TRBV6-2/TRBV6-3,few
TGTGCCTGGAGTCGACAGGGGGCTTTCTTT,CAWSRQGAFF,TRBJ1-1,TRBD1,TRBV30,.
TGTGCCAGCAGCGTAGGAAGCGGAACCTTTTCCTACGAGCAGTACTTC,CASSVGSGTFSYEQYF,TRBJ2-7,.,TRBV9,.
TGTGCCAGCCGTCCGGGTGATAGCAATCAGCCCCAGCATTTT,CASRPGDSNQPQHF,TRBJ1-5,.,TRBV6-2/TRBV6-3,.
TGCGCCAGCAGGCCCCTCGGGGGGAGGGACACCGGGGAGCGGTTTTTT,CASRPLGGRDTGERFF,TRBJ2-2,.,TRBV10-2,.
TGTGCCAGCAGTTACTCCAGCGAGGACTTCTATGGCTACACCTTC,CASSYSSEDFYGYTF,TRBJ1-2,.,TRBV6-2/TRBV6-3,many
TGTGCCAGCAGCTTAGGATCAGGGGGGACCTACAATGAGCAGTTCTTC,CASSLGSGGTYNEQFF,TRBJ2-1,.,TRBV11-2,.
TGCGCCAGCAGCCAAGAGAGGGGCTGGGATCAGCCCCAGCATTTT,CASSQERGWDQPQHF,TRBJ1-5,.,TRBV4-3,many
TGTGCCAGCAGTTCTCAGGGGGTCCCCTATGGCTACACCTTC,CASSSQGVPYGYTF,TRBJ1-2,TRBD1,TRBV28,.
TGTGCCAGCCGGACTAGCGGGGGCTCGGATACGCAGTATTTT,CASRTSGGSDTQYF,TRBJ2-3,TRBD2,TRBV7-2,many
TGTGCCAGCAGTTACTTCATCTACGGGACCGAGCAGTACTTC,CASSYFIYGTEQYF,TRBJ2-7,.,TRBV6-2/TRBV6-3,many
TGTGCCAGTAGTACCGGACAGGGGTCCTATGGCTACACCTTC,CASSTGQGSYGYTF,TRBJ1-2,TRBD1,TRBV19,few
TGTGCCAGCAGCGAAGGACAGGCTGCCTACAATGAGCAGTTCTTC,CASSEGQAAYNEQFF,TRBJ2-1,TRBD1,TRBV9,many
TGTGCCAGCAGTTTACAGGGGACGTCTGAAGCTTTCTTT,CASSLQGTSEAFF,TRBJ1-1,.,TRBV12-3/TRBV12-4,many
TGTGCCTGGAGTGTTGGTGGTGGCTACACCTTC,CAWSVGGGYTF,TRBJ1-2,.,TRBV30,many
TGCAGTGCTAGAGTTGGAGGAAAGGCTAACTATGGCTACACCTTC,CSARVGGKANYGYTF,TRBJ1-2,.,TRBV20-1,many
TGTGCCAGCACCCAAAACAGGGCCGTCAATGAGCAGTTCTTC,CASTQNRAVNEQFF,TRBJ2-1,.,TRBV12-3/TRBV12-4,many
TGTGCCAGCTCCGAGTATGGCAATGAGCAGTTCTTC,CASSEYGNEQFF,TRBJ2-1,.,TRBV18,.
TGTGCCAGCAGGGGGGACCATGGCTACACCTTC,CASRGDHGYTF,TRBJ1-2,.,TRBV9,.
TGTGCCAGCATGACCGGGACCCACAATGAGCAGTTCTTC,CASMTGTHNEQFF,TRBJ2-1,.,TRBV12-3/TRBV12-4,many
TGTGCCAGCAGCTCCCTACGGACAGGGGGGAACACAGATACGCAGTATTTT,CASSSLRTGGNTDTQYF,TRBJ2-3,TRBD1,TRBV7-9,many
TGTGCCAGTAGTATAAACCGAGACAATCAGCCCCAGCATTTT,CASSINRDNQPQHF,TRBJ1-5,.,TRBV19,.
TGTGCCAGCAGTCCCCCGCGGGATCGGGAGACCCAGTACTTC,CASSPPRDRETQYF,TRBJ2-5,.,TRBV6-2/TRBV6-3,many
TGTGCCAGCAGCTCGGGATCACCCCTCCACTTT,CASSSGSPLHF,TRBJ1-6,.,TRBV7-9,many
TGTGCCAGCACGTTTTCGGGGCAGGCTAATGAAAAACTGTTTTTT,CASTFSGQANEKLFF,TRBJ1-4,.,TRBV28,few
TGTGCCAGCAGTTACACAGGACAGGGCAGGGCCAAAAACATTCAGTACTTC,CASSYTGQGRAKNIQYF,TRBJ2-4,TRBD1,TRBV6-5,many
TGTGCCAGCCACCGACAGGGAACAGATACGCAGTATTTT,CASHRQGTDTQYF,TRBJ2-3,TRBD1,TRBV5-4,many
TGCAGTGCTAGAGATCTCCTCGAGGGGGTCTTCAATCAGCCCCAGCATTTT,CSARDLLEGVFNQPQHF,TRBJ1-5,.,TRBV20-1,.
TGTGCCAGCAGCTTGGGTAGTACCCGCTATGGCTACACCTTC,CASSLGSTRYGYTF,TRBJ1-2,.,TRBV5-5,many
TGTGCCAGCAGCTTAGAGGACGGATGGAACACTGAAGCTTTCTTT,CASSLEDGWNTEAFF,TRBJ1-1,.,TRBV11-2,.
TGTGCCAGCAGCGAGAGGCCGGGCTTCTCCTCTGGAAACACCATATATTTT,CASSERPGFSSGNTIYF,TRBJ1-3,.,TRBV9,.
TGCGCCAGCAGCCAAGTACAGACAGGGAGTGGCTACACCTTC,CASSQVQTGSGYTF,TRBJ1-2,TRBD1,TRBV4-3,many
TGCGCCAGCAGCCAAGATTGGGGGGCGTATCAGCCCCAGCATTTT,CASSQDWGAYQPQHF,TRBJ1-5,.,TRBV4-3,.